The 32 T cell receptor beta chains reported below all come from one sample, sequenced in a study of blood T cell repertoires in COVID-19. The repertoire was sequenced with immunoSEQ multiplex PCR; TCRdb's copy has only in-frame clones and lacks some. In the table there are hundreds of thousands of clones, roughly 80% of which are singletons. The sequencing input was peripheral blood. The receptor source for this set is a man aged 30 to 45 with active or convalescent COVID-19.

The chain carries TRBV5-4 and TRBJ2-2; 7 bases map to TRBD1. V gave up 4 bases and J gave up 2 bases; unmatched junction bases: 5. Germline values: CDR1 SGHNT, CDR2 YYREEE (reference sequence). This CDR3 is built from 15 residues. The CDR3 loop reads CASSLGTANTGELFF. The CDR3 bases are TGTGCCAGCAGCCTCGGGACAGCTAACACCGGGGAGCTGTTTTTT.

The chain is built from TRBV3-1 (or the pseudogene TRBV3-2) and TRBJ2-1, with 11 bases that match TRBD2. V was clipped by 5 bases and J by 9 bases; unmatched bases: 6. This CDR3 is built from 14 residues. CDR1 is LGHDT, CDR2 YNNKEL, per germline (reference sequence). CDR3 amino acids: CASSRTSGWTEQFF. The CDR3, as DNA: TGTGCCAGCAGCAGGACTAGCGGGTGGACTGAGCAGTTCTTC.

V usage is TRBV30 and J usage is TRBJ1-2; no reliable D call. V lost 3 bases to trimming and J lost 5 bases, with 4 bases between them. Germline CDR1 is GTSNPN and CDR2 is SVGIG (reference sequence). CDR3 length: 10 residues. In DNA form, the CDR3 reads TGTGCCTGGAGCAATTATGGCTACACCTTC. Translating gives CAWSNYGYTF.

This chain uses TRBV2 with TRBJ2-1, with 7 nucleotides matching TRBD2. Trimming removed 6 bases from V and 6 bases from J; junction bases left unmatched: 8. The CDR3 has 14 amino acids. Germline assignment: CDR1 SNHLY and CDR2 FYNNEI. Written as DNA, the CDR3 is TGTGCCAGCAGCCAGCGCGGGACTACCAATGAGCAGTTCTTC. Residues: CASSQRGTTNEQFF.

This chain joins TRBV6-2 or TRBV6-3 and TRBJ2-1; 7 positions match TRBD2. V was clipped by 4 bases and J by 2 bases; unmatched bases: 11. There are 17 residues in the CDR3. Germline loops: CDR1 MNHEY, CDR2 SVGEGT. DNA of the CDR3: TGTGCCAGCAGTTTGGGGGGGGTAGTCCCCCCCTACAATGAGCAGTTCTTC. Translation gives CASSLGGVVPPYNEQFF.

This chain links TRBV16 with TRBJ1-2; 9 bases fit TRBD1. Per germline, CDR1 KGHSY and CDR2 FQNENV. J was trimmed by 4 bases and V by 4 bases; bases with no gene match: 13. CDR3 length equals 17 residues. The CDR3 is CASSRNPGQGFLYGYTF. CDR3 nucleotides: TGTGCCAGCAGCCGAAATCCGGGACAGGGTTTTCTCTATGGCTACACCTTC.

This clone was seen a few times. The chain joins TRBV5-4 to TRBJ2-7; TRBD2 matches 9 bases. After removal of 5 bases from V and 2 bases from J, the junction contained 5 bases not matched to a gene. Per germline, CDR1 SGHNT and CDR2 YYREEE (reference sequence). The CDR3 is made up of 14 amino acids. The CDR3 spells CASRIAGATYEQYF. The DNA of the CDR3 is TGTGCCAGCAGGATAGCGGGGGCCACCTACGAGCAGTACTTC.

This chain links TRBV27 with TRBJ1-4; TRBD1 might be the D (6 bases). The V end was cut by 8 bases, the J end by 7 bases, with 17 bases between. The CDR3 loop spans 14 amino acids. Germline V gene lookup returns CDR1 MNHEY and CDR2 SMNVEV (reference sequence). The CDR3 spells CASRRGGGGEKLFF. The CDR3 DNA follows: TGTGCCAGCCGGCGGGGAGGGGGTGGTGAAAAACTGTTTTTT.

This clone was detected once. The chain uses TRBV12-3 or TRBV12-4 and TRBJ2-2, with a possible D match to TRBD2 (5 bases). V shed 4 bases and J shed 4 bases, with 7 bases lying between them. The CDR3 covers 13 residues. CDR3 sequence: CASSYRGTGELFF. CDR3 DNA sequence: TGTGCCAGCAGTTACCGGGGCACCGGGGAGCTGTTTTTT.

This clone has only one observation. This chain connects TRBV4-1 to TRBJ1-3; D remains ambiguous. With 1 base removed from V and 2 bases from J, the gap between germline ends came to 12 bases. Germline-derived CDR1 and CDR2 are MGHRA and YSYEKL. This CDR3 has 16 amino acids. In DNA form, the CDR3 reads TGCGCCAGCAGCCAAGGGGCTGATGGGCCTGGAAACACCATATATTTT. Amino acids: CASSQGADGPGNTIYF.

The CDR3 loop reads CASSSRTGNSYEQYF. The CDR3 coding sequence is TGTGCCAGTAGTTCCCGGACAGGGAACTCCTACGAGCAGTACTTC. This chain joins TRBV19 and TRBJ2-7, with 8 positions matching TRBD1. Trimming removed 5 bases from V and 0 bases from J; junction bases left unmatched: 6. The germline CDR1 and CDR2 sequences are LNHDA and SQIVND (reference sequence). The CDR3 is made up of 15 amino acids.

The CDR3, as DNA: TGTGCCAGCAGCATTTACGCGGGGGGGGAAGAGACCCAGTACTTC. This translates into CASSIYAGGEETQYF. The rearrangement joins TRBV7-8 to TRBJ2-5, with 9 bases aligning to TRBD2. The CDR3 spans 15 residues. From germline, CDR1 is SGHVS and CDR2 FQNEAQ. The J segment lost 3 bases and the V segment lost 5 bases, leaving 7 bases of the junction unmatched.

The chain recombines TRBV9 with TRBJ1-3; D gene uncertain. Germline V gene sequence: CDR1 SGDLS, CDR2 YYNGEE. The CDR3 loop spans 16 amino acids. Trimming took 0 bases from V and 4 from J, leaving 14 bases between them. CDR3 amino acids: CASSVASVGGGNTIYF. The CDR3 DNA is TGTGCCAGCAGCGTAGCTTCAGTAGGAGGGGGAAACACCATATATTTT. The full variable domain, in which reference TRBV9 and TRBJ1-3 provide the parts outside the CDR3, is DSGVTQTPKHLITATGQRVTLRCSPRSGDLSVYWYQQSLDQGLQFLIQYYNGEERAKGNILERFSAQQFPDLHSELNLSSLELGDSALYFCASSVASVGGGNTIYFGEGSWLTVV.

The chain is built from TRBV21-1 and TRBJ2-2; TRBD2 was called by the table and not checked on the DNA. TRBV21-1 is shown as a pseudogene. CDR3 length: 18 residues. The CDR3 DNA is TGTGCCAGCAGCAAAGGTGGCAGTGAGACTAGCGGGACCGGGGAGCTGTTTTTT. Amino acids: CASSKGGSETSGTGELFF.

This chain connects TRBV6-6 to TRBJ2-1, with D possibly TRBD2 on 6 matching bases. CDR3 length equals 14 residues. V was clipped by 7 bases and J by 9 bases, with 19 bases between them. Germline-derived CDR1 and CDR2 are MNHNY and SVGAGI (reference sequence). In nucleotides, the CDR3 is TGTGCCAGCAAACTGACTAGGACGCTAGTTGAGCAGTTCTTC. Residues: CASKLTRTLVEQFF.

The chain joins TRBV7-3 to TRBJ2-1; TRBD1 might be the D (6 bases). CDR3 size: 15 residues. V shed 2 bases and J shed 9 bases, with 17 bases lying between them. CDR1 and CDR2 from the germline V gene are SGHTA and FQGTGA. The CDR3 loop reads CASSLQGQSLGEQFF. For the CDR3, the DNA is TGTGCCAGCAGCTTACAAGGACAGTCTTTGGGTGAGCAGTTCTTC.

This chain uses TRBV6-5 with TRBJ2-2; 7 bases match TRBD2. The germline CDR1 and CDR2 sequences are MNHEY and SVGAGI. The CDR3 runs to 15 residues. The ends lost 0 bases at V and 5 bases at J; junction bases unmatched: 3. This CDR3 reads CASSYSSGKTGELFF. For the CDR3, the DNA is TGTGCCAGCAGTTACTCGAGCGGGAAGACCGGGGAGCTGTTTTTT.

The rearrangement uses TRBV3-1 (or the pseudogene TRBV3-2) and TRBJ2-7, with TRBD2 identical over 7 bases. Trimming cost V 3 bases and J 0 bases; bases outside gene matches: 11. The germline gives CDR1 LGHDT, CDR2 YNNKEL (reference sequence). The CDR3 runs 17 residues. The CDR3 spells CASSHYPGRVLSYEQYF. The CDR3 nucleotides are TGTGCCAGCAGCCACTACCCGGGGAGGGTTCTCTCCTACGAGCAGTACTTC.

The rearrangement uses TRBV19 and TRBJ1-2; 7 nucleotides agree with TRBD1. The CDR3 has 16 amino acids. In germline, CDR1 is LNHDA, CDR2 SQIVND (reference sequence). The junction had 9 bases not matched to a gene; V was cut back by 5 bases and J by 0 bases. CDR3 protein: CASSSTGTAANYGYTF. CDR3 bases: TGTGCCAGTAGTTCGACCGGGACAGCTGCTAACTATGGCTACACCTTC.

This clone occurred once. The rearrangement joins TRBV5-4 to TRBJ2-5, with D tentatively TRBD2 (5 bases). The CDR3 contains 13 residues. Trimming removed 1 base at V and 3 bases at J, with 7 bases between. Germline loops: CDR1 SGHNT, CDR2 YYREEE (reference sequence). This CDR3 reads CASSLRAEETQYF. In DNA form, the CDR3 reads TGTGCCAGCAGCTTGAGAGCGGAAGAGACCCAGTACTTC. Using reference TRBV5-4 and TRBJ2-5 for the parts outside the CDR3, the full variable domain is ETGVTQSPTHLIKTRGQQVTLRCSSQSGHNTVSWYQQALGQGPQFIFQYYREEENGRGNFPPRFSGLQFPNYSSELNVNALELDDSALYLCASSLRAEETQYFGPGTRLLVL.

The table lists this clone with a few counts. This sequence joins TRBV5-6 and TRBJ2-5, with D possibly TRBD2 on 5 matching bases. CDR1 is SGHDT, CDR2 YYEEEE, per germline. V was shortened by 4 bases and J by 2 bases, with 21 bases between the two germline ends. This CDR3 is 17 amino acids long. The CDR3 protein is CASSPLTLAGKQETQYF. In DNA, the CDR3 is TGTGCCAGCAGCCCCTTGACGCTTGCCGGGAAACAAGAGACCCAGTACTTC.

The chain uses TRBV7-8 and TRBJ2-5; D possibly corresponds to TRBD2 (6 bases). The CDR3 consists of 11 residues. V was trimmed by 5 bases and J by 10 bases, leaving 11 bases between them. Germline CDR1 is SGHVS and CDR2 is FQNEAQ. CDR3 DNA sequence: TGTGCCAGCAGCCAGACTAGAAACCAGTACTTC. As protein: CASSQTRNQYF.

The chain recombines TRBV5-8 with TRBJ1-5; D is ambiguous. Germline lookup yields CDR1 SGHTS and CDR2 YDEGEE. Trimming left V 1 base short and J 4 bases short, with 9 bases between. This CDR3 spans 14 amino acids. The CDR3 is CASSLWPQNQPQHF. CDR3 sequence (DNA): TGTGCCAGCAGCTTGTGGCCACAGAATCAGCCCCAGCATTTT. The full variable domain, its missing parts supplied by reference TRBV5-8 and TRBJ1-5, is EAGVTQSPTHLIKTRGQQATLRCSPISGHTSVYWYQQALGLGLQFLLWYDEGEERNRGNFPPRFSGRQFPNYSSELNVNALELEDSALYLCASSLWPQNQPQHFGDGTRLSIL.

The chain joins TRBV30 to TRBJ2-1, with 7 bases aligning to TRBD2. This CDR3 contains 14 residues. The germline gives CDR1 GTSNPN, CDR2 SVGIG (reference sequence). V shed 2 bases and J 0 bases; nucleotides not matched to a gene: 1. DNA of the CDR3: TGTGCCTGGAGTAGGACTAGCTCCTACAATGAGCAGTTCTTC. This translates into CAWSRTSSYNEQFF.

The chain is built from TRBV4-1 and TRBJ1-6, with unresolved D. Germline CDR1 is MGHRA and CDR2 is YSYEKL. The CDR3 contains 13 residues. The germline V and J ends were trimmed by 4 bases and 7 bases, with 8 bases remaining between them. The CDR3 DNA is TGCGCCAGCAGCCCTCGGGGAAATTCACCCCTCCACTTT. This codes for CASSPRGNSPLHF.

This clone has a handful of counts. This chain uses TRBV19 with TRBJ1-2, with 9 nucleotides matching TRBD1. V trimming: 8 bases; J trimming: 4 bases; junction bases outside the gene matches: 8. Germline CDR1 is LNHDA and CDR2 is SQIVND (reference sequence). The CDR3 sequence is 14 residues long. CDR3: CASSGTGPLYGYTF. CDR3 nucleotides: TGTGCCAGTTCCGGGACAGGGCCCCTCTATGGCTACACCTTC.

About this clone itself: Lacking the conserved final phenylalanine or tryptophan, this CDR3 likely reflects a read error. No DNA is shown, since the ends of the CDR3 on it are uncertain; the CDR3 is the one TCRdb lists. The chain carries TRBV7-3 and TRBJ2-7; whether TRBD2, the table's D call, matches the DNA was not checked. The CDR3 is 10 residues long, ends included. Germline V gene data show CDR1 as SGHTA and CDR2 as FQGTGA. CDR3 amino acids: CASSLNRRDS.

This clone showed up many times. The J gene is TRBJ2-1, the V gene TRBV11-2; 7 bases agree with TRBD2. Germline lookup yields CDR1 SGHAT and CDR2 FQNNGV. With V trimmed by 5 bases and J by 0 bases, 7 bases remained unmatched. This CDR3 is built from 16 residues. In nucleotides, the CDR3 is TGTGCCAGCAGCCCACGGGGAGGGAGCTCCTACAATGAGCAGTTCTTC. Protein: CASSPRGGSSYNEQFF.

This chain uses TRBV21-1 with TRBJ2-3; the D call of TRBD1 is as the table states it, not checked on the DNA. TRBV21-1 is labeled a pseudogene. CDR3 length equals 13 residues. Here the CDR3 DNA reads TGTGCCAGCAGGTCAGGCCCCCCAGATACGCAGTATTTT. It is translated as CASRSGPPDTQYF.

The CDR3 nucleotides are TGTGCCAGCAGCTTGAGTATCAGTTCACCCCTCCACTTT. Protein sequence: CASSLSISSPLHF. The chain has TRBV5-4 and TRBJ1-6; D remains unclear. The CDR3 contains 13 residues. Germline assignment: CDR1 SGHNT and CDR2 YYREEE (reference sequence). V lost 1 base and J 9 bases, leaving 8 bases between the germline ends.

This rearrangement joins TRBV5-1 to TRBJ2-5, with D maybe TRBD2 (6 bases). V was pared by 1 base and J by 7 bases, with 11 bases between. Germline-derived CDR1 and CDR2 are SGHRS and YFSETQ. This CDR3 comprises 13 residues. The CDR3 region is CASSLYTEGTQYF. CDR3 bases: TGCGCCAGCAGCTTGTATACGGAGGGGACCCAGTACTTC.

The chain couples TRBV7-2 to TRBJ2-1; D call uncertain. CDR1 and CDR2 from the germline V gene are SGHTA and FQGNSA. Trimming shortened V by 6 bases and J by 0 bases, and 15 bases separated the two germline ends. This CDR3 contains 16 residues. CDR3 in DNA: TGTGCCAGCAGTATTTCTCCCATGAGCTCCTACAATGAGCAGTTCTTC. It is translated as CASSISPMSSYNEQFF.